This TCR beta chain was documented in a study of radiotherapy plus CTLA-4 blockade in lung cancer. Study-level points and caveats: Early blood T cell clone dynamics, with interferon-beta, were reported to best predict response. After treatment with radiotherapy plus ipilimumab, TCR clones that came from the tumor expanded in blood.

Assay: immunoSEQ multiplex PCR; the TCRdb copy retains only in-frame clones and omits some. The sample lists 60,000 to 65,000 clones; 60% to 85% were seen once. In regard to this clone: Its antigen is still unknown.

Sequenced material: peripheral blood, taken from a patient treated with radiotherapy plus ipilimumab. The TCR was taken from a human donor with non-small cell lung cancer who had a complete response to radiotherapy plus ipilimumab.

CDR3: CASRPGQGATEAFF. DNA of the CDR3: TGCGCCAGCAGACCGGGACAGGGGGCCACTGAAGCTTTCTTT. The genes are TRBV10-2 and TRBJ1-1; 12 bases agree with TRBD1. V was clipped by 6 bases and J by 4 bases; unmatched bases: 3. The CDR3 loop spans 14 amino acids. Germline-derived CDR1 and CDR2 are WSHSY and SAAADI.